The rows below give T cell receptor beta chains drawn from one sample of a study of CXCR3-negative and CXCR3-positive naive CD8 T cells. TCRdb reworked the 5' RACE reads into one entry per CDR3 protein, no DNA. The sample's table shows nearly 90,000 distinct CDR3 sequences. Sequencing was performed on naive CXCR3+ CD8+ T cells from blood. The receptors come from a human donor in good health. Some clones in this sample may be carry-over from other donors' samples. Each CDR3 is given with its conserved first and last residue. Fields, in order: J gene, V gene, CDR3 protein.

TRBJ2-5	TRBV7-9	CASSFQLETQYF
TRBJ1-1	TRBV27	CASSFGQGNTEAFF
TRBJ1-1	TRBV4-2	CASSPAPNTEAFF
TRBJ2-5	TRBV14	CASSPWTAQETQYF
TRBJ1-1	TRBV4-3	CASSQGGQGSFGDTEAFF
TRBJ2-3	TRBV20-1	CSARGGRAGDTQYF
TRBJ2-2	TRBV28	CASRNRGLTGGLFF
TRBJ2-7	TRBV13	CASSFISSAYEQYF
TRBJ2-2	TRBV28	CASSFYQGGTGELFF
TRBJ2-1	TRBV13	CASSPNRGTRNEQFF
TRBJ1-2	TRBV4-3	CASSRHDRGYGYTF